This is a list of T cell receptor beta chains from one sample in a study of blood T cell repertoires in COVID-19. The table came from immunoSEQ multiplex PCR; TCRdb's copy has only in-frame clones and leaves some out. The sample yields 200,000 to 250,000 clones, 90% seen once. The sample consisted of PBMCs or T cells enriched from blood (not recorded which). The receptor source for this set is a man aged 30 to 39 who had been exposed to COVID-19. Each CDR3 is given with its conserved first and last residue. Clone sizes are given selectively: once, few, many, or a class where the clone is expanded.

v_gene	abundance	len	j_gene	CDR3aa
TRBV4-1	-	16	TRBJ1-5	CASSQVGTGANQPQHF
TRBV2	once	14	TRBJ1-6	CASSVARQNSPLHF
TRBV11-2	-	13	TRBJ1-2	CASSLGVGYGYTF
TRBV5-6	-	16	TRBJ2-7	CASSLLGQGSSYEQYF
TRBV6-5	-	15	TRBJ2-7	CASRVSGRVVYEQYF
TRBV18	-	17	TRBJ2-2	CASSPTSGGANTGELFF
TRBV19	-	15	TRBJ2-1	CASQPTSGGPGEQFF
TRBV2	-	14	TRBJ2-7	CASRGDKTGYEQYF
TRBV6-4	-	15	TRBJ1-2	CASSDYSTGASGYTF
TRBV3-1/TRBV3-2	-	16	TRBJ2-5	CASSRRLAGAGETQYF
TRBV2	-	15	TRBJ2-7	CASSISVGVGGEQYF
TRBV7-2	-	15	TRBJ2-7	CASSAYTTGDYEQYF
TRBV19	-	15	TRBJ2-4	CASSKGLAGALIQYF
TRBV7-9	-	15	TRBJ2-1	CASSLGRGSGNEQFF
TRBV9	once	14	TRBJ2-1	CASSVGTRDNEQFF
TRBV15	-	17	TRBJ2-1	CATSRDGRGMADNEQFF
TRBV19	-	16	TRBJ2-5	CASSIGAGGGGETQYF
TRBV27	-	13	TRBJ2-7	CASSSSRGYEQYF
TRBV6-2/TRBV6-3	-	15	TRBJ2-7	CASSPLRQGSYEQYF
TRBV27	-	15	TRBJ1-4	CASSLNSGGGEKLFF
TRBV9	-	14	TRBJ1-4	CASSVGTGNEKLFF
TRBV9	-	16	TRBJ1-2	CASSGSRTDRFYGYTF
TRBV19	few	14	TRBJ1-2	CASSIQGGAYGYTF
TRBV5-6	-	17	TRBJ1-4	CASSSAGRGATNEKLFF
TRBV6-5	-	15	TRBJ2-7	CASSYGLAAMYEQYF
TRBV4-2	-	14	TRBJ1-6	CASSQGDRYSPLHF
TRBV3-1/TRBV3-2	-	13	TRBJ2-7	CASSQRGTYEQYF
TRBV5-5	-	12	TRBJ1-5	CASILGLRPQHF
TRBV25-1	-	13	TRBJ1-1	CASSEGGLALAFF
TRBV19	-	15	TRBJ2-3	CASSNSGGAADTQYF
TRBV5-5	-	14	TRBJ1-3	CASSAQGSPATIYF
TRBV29-1	-	13	TRBJ1-2	CSVETGTNYGYTF
TRBV12-3/TRBV12-4	-	13	TRBJ1-2	CASSPQENYGYTF